Each of the 11 T cell receptor beta chains below was sequenced from the same sample in a study of T cell clonality in common variable immunodeficiency. The table came from immunoSEQ multiplex PCR; TCRdb's copy has only in-frame clones and leaves some out. The sample shows about 40,000 clones, none of them appearing just once. Material: peripheral blood mononuclear cells. The receptors derive from a person aged 18 to 75 in good health.

In its sample, this clone was seen many times. The read falls 3 residues short of the CDR3 end, and the missing part is taken from the germline J gene. The V and J genes are TRBV6-4 and TRBJ2-2; D gene uncertain. CDR1 MRHNA and CDR2 SNTAGT come from the germline V gene. The CDR3 has 13 residues. V shed 2 bases and J shed 3 bases, with 4 bases lying between them. CDR3 amino acids: CASSDRDTGELFF. The CDR3 bases that were read are TGTGCCAGCAGTGACAGGGACACCGGGGAG.

This clone was observed many times. The CDR3 extends 3 residues past the end of the read, so its final part is completed from the germline J gene. The chain recombines TRBV19 with TRBJ2-3, with 8 positions matching TRBD2. CDR3 size: 15 residues. With 1 base clipped from V and 2 bases from J, the junction kept 2 bases outside the gene matches. Germline V gene data show CDR1 as LNHDA and CDR2 as SQIVND (reference sequence). Incomplete CDR3 DNA: TGTGCCAGTAGTATAGCGGGGGGGGCCACAGATACG. As protein: CASSIAGGATDT. The complete CDR3 reads CASSIAGGATDTQYF.

This clone appeared many times. The DNA ends 3 residues before the CDR3 does, and the rest of the CDR3 is filled in from the germline J gene. The chain combines TRBV7-9 with TRBJ2-5, with D possibly being TRBD2 (6 bases). This CDR3 comprises 14 residues. Deletions cut 1 base from V and 1 base from J, with 7 bases between. Germline lookup yields CDR1 SEHNR and CDR2 FQNEAQ (reference sequence). The CDR3 bases that were read are TGTGCCAGCAGCTTAGGACTAGTCCAAGAGACC. This sequence encodes CASSLGLVQET. The whole CDR3 sequence is CASSLGLVQETQYF.

This clone occurred many times. The read ends 3 residues before the CDR3 terminus; that terminus is restored from the germline J gene. The V gene is TRBV20-1, the J gene TRBJ2-2, with no clear D. The CDR3 is 15 residues long. The ends were cut back, 3 bases at V and 6 bases at J, with 17 bases in the middle. Germline CDR1 DFQATT, CDR2 SNEGSKA (reference sequence). The covered CDR3 bases are TGCAGTGCTAGCCCCTTAGAATTGGGCGCCGGGGAG. Its protein product is CSASPLELGAGE. The whole CDR3 reads CSASPLELGAGELFF.

Worth noting for this clone: The read ends 3 residues before the CDR3 terminus; that terminus is restored from the germline J gene. The chain couples TRBV7-2 to TRBJ1-2; 7 bases fit TRBD1. This CDR3 comprises 11 residues. Germline CDR1 and CDR2: SGHTA and FQGNSA. The DNA read from the CDR3 is TGTGCCAGCAGCTACAGGGGCGAC. This codes for CASSYRGD. In full, the CDR3 reads CASSYRGDYTF.

In regard to this clone: The read finishes 3 residues shy of the CDR3 end, and the germline J gene is used to complete it. This sequence joins TRBV20-1 and TRBJ1-1; D is ambiguous. Germline-derived CDR1 and CDR2 are DFQATT and SNEGSKA (reference sequence). The CDR3 contains 11 residues. The covered CDR3 bases are TGCAGGGGTGCGGGGTACACTGAA. Its protein is CRGAGYTE. In full, the CDR3 reads CRGAGYTEAFF.

This clone was found many times. The missing CDR3 end, 3 residues past where the read stops, is filled in from the germline J gene. The rearrangement joins TRBV20-1 to TRBJ2-3; TRBD2 matches 8 bases. Germline trimming cut 1 base from V and 3 bases from J; bases unmatched to any gene: 15. The germline CDR1 and CDR2 sequences are DFQATT and SNEGSKA (reference sequence). The CDR3 extends over 18 amino acids. The covered CDR3 bases are TGCAGTGCTAGAGTTGGTAGCGGGACCGGGCGTAGGACAGATACG. As protein: CSARVGSGTGRRTDT. The whole CDR3 sequence reads CSARVGSGTGRRTDTQYF.

This clone was detected ten times or more. Coverage ceases 3 residues before the CDR3 finishes, and the germline J gene fills in the end. J is TRBJ2-5 and V is TRBV4-1; 8 bases line up with TRBD2. The CDR3 runs 16 residues. Trimming at V came to 1 base and at J to 4 bases, leaving 8 bases not matched to a gene. The germline CDR1 and CDR2 sequences are MGHRA and YSYEKL. CDR3 sequence: CASSQGHGGGGETQYF. CDR3 bases read: TGCGCCAGCAGCCAAGGACACGGGGGGGGCGGAGAGACC.

This clone was detected ten times or more. The CDR3 end falls 3 residues outside the read, so it is completed with the germline J gene. The chain recombines TRBV23-1 with TRBJ2-5; 8 bases match TRBD1. Being an ORF, TRBV23-1 has a function that is uncertain. This CDR3 contains 18 residues. With 1 base clipped from V and 5 bases from J, the junction kept 15 bases outside the gene matches. The CDR3 region is CASSQYGQGRDFLETQYF. The covered CDR3 bases are TGCGCCAGCAGTCAATACGGACAGGGACGGGACTTCTTGGAGACC.

This clone came up many times. The read terminates 3 residues before the CDR3 end, so the remaining end is supplied by the germline J gene. The chain carries TRBV19 and TRBJ1-5; a weak D match, TRBD1 (5 bases). The germline V gene encodes CDR1 LNHDA and CDR2 SQIVND (reference sequence). CDR3 size: 19 residues. V dropped 7 bases and J dropped 1 base, with 26 bases sitting between them. CDR3 bases read: TGTGCCAGTACCCACAACCCCACGGGGGTATCGACCAGCAATCAGCCC. It encodes CASTHNPTGVSTSNQP. The entire CDR3 sequence reads CASTHNPTGVSTSNQPQHF.

Ten or more counts support this clone. With the read ending 3 residues before the CDR3 end, the germline J gene is used to fill in that end. The gene calls are TRBV10-3 and TRBJ2-1; TRBD2 matches 9 bases. CDR3 length: 14 residues. Looked up from germline, CDR1 is ENHRY and CDR2 is SYGVKD. Unmatched junction bases numbered 8, after V lost 6 bases and J lost 8 bases. This chain's CDR3 is CAISASVAGDEQFF. The part of the CDR3 DNA that was read is TGTGCCATCAGCGCCTCGGTAGCGGGGGATGAG.